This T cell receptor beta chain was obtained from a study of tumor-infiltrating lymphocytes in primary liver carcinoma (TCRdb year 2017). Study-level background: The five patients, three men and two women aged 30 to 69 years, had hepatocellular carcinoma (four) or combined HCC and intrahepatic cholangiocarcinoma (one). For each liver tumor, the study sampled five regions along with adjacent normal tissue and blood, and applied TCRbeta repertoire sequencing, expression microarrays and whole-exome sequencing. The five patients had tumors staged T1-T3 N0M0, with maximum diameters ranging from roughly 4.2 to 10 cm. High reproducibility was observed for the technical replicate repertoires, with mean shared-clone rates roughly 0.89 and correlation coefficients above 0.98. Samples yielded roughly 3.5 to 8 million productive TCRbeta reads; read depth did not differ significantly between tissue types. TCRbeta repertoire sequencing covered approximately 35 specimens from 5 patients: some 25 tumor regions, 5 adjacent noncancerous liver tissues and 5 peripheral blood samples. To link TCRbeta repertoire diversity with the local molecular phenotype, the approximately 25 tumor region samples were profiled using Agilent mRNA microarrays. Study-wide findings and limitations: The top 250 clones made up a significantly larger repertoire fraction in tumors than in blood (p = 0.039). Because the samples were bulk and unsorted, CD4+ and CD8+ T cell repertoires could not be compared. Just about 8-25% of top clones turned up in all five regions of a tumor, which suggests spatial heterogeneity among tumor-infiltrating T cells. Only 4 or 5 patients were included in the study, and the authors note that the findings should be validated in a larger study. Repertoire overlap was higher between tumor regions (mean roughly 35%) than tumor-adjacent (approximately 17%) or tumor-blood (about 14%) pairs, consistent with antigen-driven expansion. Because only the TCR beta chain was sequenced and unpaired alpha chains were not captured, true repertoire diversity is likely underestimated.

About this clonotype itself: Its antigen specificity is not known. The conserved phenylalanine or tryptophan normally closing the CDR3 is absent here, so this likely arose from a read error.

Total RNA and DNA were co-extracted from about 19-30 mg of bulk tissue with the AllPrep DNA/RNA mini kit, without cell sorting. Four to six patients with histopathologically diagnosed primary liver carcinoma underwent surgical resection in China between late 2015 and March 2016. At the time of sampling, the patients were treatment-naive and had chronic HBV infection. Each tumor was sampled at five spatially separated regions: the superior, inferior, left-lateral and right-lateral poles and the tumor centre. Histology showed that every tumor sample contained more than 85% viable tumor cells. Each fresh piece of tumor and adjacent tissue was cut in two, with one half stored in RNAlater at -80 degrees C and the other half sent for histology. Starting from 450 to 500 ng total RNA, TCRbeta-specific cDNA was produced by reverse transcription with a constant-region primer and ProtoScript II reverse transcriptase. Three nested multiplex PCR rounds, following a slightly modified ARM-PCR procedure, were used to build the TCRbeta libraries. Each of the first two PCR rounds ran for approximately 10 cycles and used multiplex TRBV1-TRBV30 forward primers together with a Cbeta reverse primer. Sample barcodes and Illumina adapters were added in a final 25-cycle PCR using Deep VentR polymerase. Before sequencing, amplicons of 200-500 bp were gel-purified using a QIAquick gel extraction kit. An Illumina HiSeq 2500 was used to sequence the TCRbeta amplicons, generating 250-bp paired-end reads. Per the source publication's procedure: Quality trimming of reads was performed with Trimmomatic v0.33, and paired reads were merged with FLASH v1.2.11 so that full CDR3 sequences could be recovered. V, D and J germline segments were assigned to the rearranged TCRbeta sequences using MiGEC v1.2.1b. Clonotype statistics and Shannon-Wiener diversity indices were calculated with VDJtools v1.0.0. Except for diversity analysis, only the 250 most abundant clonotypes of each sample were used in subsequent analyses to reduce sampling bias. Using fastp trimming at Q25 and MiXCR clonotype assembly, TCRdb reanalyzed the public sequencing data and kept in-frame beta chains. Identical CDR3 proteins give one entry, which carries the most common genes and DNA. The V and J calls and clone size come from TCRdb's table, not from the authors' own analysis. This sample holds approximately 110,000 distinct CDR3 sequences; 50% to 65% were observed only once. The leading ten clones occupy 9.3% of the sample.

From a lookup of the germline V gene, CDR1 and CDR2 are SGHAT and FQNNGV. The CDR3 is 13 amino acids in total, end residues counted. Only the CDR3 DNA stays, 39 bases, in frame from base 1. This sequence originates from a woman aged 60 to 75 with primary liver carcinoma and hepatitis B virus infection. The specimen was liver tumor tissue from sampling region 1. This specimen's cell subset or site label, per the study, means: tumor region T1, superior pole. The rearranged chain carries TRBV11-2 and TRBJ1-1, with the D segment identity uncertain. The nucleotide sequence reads TGTGCCAGCAGCCCTAGTTTGAACATTGAAGCTTTCCTT. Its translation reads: CASSPSLNIEAFL.